This T cell receptor (beta chain) was documented in a study of blood T cell repertoires in COVID-19. As processed by the authors: For nucleated cells, counts were estimated from reference gene primer amplification. TCRdb's copy holds only in-frame clones and misses some; the assay was immunoSEQ multiplex PCR. V and J calls plus clone size are reproduced from that table; the DNA served to infer D and trimming. The sample yields a few hundred thousand clones, roughly four fifths seen once. Trimming cost V 7 bases and J 8 bases, with 20 bases left between them. This CDR3 is built from 15 residues. Germline assignment: CDR1 MNHNS and CDR2 SASEGT.

The sequenced material came from peripheral blood. The J gene is TRBJ2-2, the V gene TRBV6-1, with TRBD2 as a possible D gene (6 bases). This TCR was sampled from an older person with COVID-19, enrolled during active disease. CDR3 DNA: TGTGCCAGCACCCCAAACGGGAGATCTTCGGGGGAGCTGTTTTTT. Protein product: CASTPNGRSSGELFF.